One T cell receptor (beta chain) is described in this entry. Antigen specificity is unknown. Clones were sequenced by immunoSEQ multiplex PCR, and TCRdb holds only the in-frame ones, with some missing. In the table there are some 15,000 clones, over 90% of which are singletons. This record belongs to a study of OX40 agonist ivuxolimab in advanced cancers. Notes on the study in general: At 0.1 to 3.0 mg/kg and by week 6, clonal expansion occurred in CD4+ and CD8+ blood T cells.

Exclusion applied to patients with autoimmune disease history or systemic immunosuppression. Cycle 7 day 1, cycle 4 day 1, and baseline were the timepoints at which blood was sampled. Trimming cost V 3 bases and J 2 bases; bases outside gene matches: 5. Germline CDR1 is MDHEN and CDR2 is SYDVKM. The CDR3 is 15 residues long. The V gene is TRBV28, the J gene TRBJ2-7; 9 bases are a match to TRBD2. This TCR derives from an adult with an advanced solid tumor such as melanoma, head and neck, liver or kidney cancer. The sample in question was CD4+ or CD8+ T cells sorted from blood, obtained in a trial of the OX40 agonist ivuxolimab. CDR3 sequence reads: CASSFPGLAAYEQYF. CDR3 DNA: TGTGCCAGCAGTTTCCCGGGACTAGCAGCCTACGAGCAGTACTTC.